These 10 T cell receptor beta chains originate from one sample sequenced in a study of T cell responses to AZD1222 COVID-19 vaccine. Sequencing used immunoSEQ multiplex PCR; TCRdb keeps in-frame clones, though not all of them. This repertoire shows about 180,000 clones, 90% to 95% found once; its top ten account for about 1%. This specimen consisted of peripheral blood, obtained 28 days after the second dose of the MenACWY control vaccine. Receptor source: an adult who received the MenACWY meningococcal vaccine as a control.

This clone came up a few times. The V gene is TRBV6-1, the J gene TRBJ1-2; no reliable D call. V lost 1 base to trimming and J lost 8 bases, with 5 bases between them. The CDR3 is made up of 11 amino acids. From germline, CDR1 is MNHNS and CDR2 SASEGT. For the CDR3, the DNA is TGTGCCAGCAGTGAAGTGGGGGGCTACACCTTC. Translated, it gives CASSEVGGYTF.

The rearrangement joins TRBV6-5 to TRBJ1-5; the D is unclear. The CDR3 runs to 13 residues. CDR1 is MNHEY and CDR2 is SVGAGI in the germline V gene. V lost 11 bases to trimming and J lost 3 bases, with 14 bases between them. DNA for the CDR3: TGTGCCTCAAGAGCCGCCTTCAATCAGCCCCAGCATTTT. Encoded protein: CASRAAFNQPQHF.

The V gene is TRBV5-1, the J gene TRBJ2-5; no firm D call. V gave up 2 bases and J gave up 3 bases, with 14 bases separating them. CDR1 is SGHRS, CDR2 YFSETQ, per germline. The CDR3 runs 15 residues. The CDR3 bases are TGCGCCAGCAGCTTAGGATCAGGTCGGGAAGAGACCCAGTACTTC. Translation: CASSLGSGREETQYF. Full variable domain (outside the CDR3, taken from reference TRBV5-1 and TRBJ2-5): KAGVTQTPRYLIKTRGQQVTLSCSPISGHRSVSWYQQTPGQGLQFLFEYFSETQRNKGNFPGRFSGRQFSNSRSEMNVSTLELGDSALYLCASSLGSGREETQYFGPGTRLLVL.

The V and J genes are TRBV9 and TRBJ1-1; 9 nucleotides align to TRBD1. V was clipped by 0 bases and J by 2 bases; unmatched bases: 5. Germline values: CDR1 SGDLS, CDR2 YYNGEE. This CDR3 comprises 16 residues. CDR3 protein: CASSVGPGQGNTEAFF. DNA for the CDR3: TGTGCCAGCAGCGTAGGACCGGGACAGGGTAACACTGAAGCTTTCTTT. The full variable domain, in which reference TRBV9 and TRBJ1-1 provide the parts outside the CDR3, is DSGVTQTPKHLITATGQRVTLRCSPRSGDLSVYWYQQSLDQGLQFLIQYYNGEERAKGNILERFSAQQFPDLHSELNLSSLELGDSALYFCASSVGPGQGNTEAFFGQGTRLTVV.

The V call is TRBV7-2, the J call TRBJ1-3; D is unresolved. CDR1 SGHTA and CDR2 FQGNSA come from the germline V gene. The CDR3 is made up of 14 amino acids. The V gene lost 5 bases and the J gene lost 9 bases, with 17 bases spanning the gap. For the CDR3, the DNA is TGTGCCAGCAGCCCGATCGGTTCAAGGAGCACCATATATTTT. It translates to CASSPIGSRSTIYF. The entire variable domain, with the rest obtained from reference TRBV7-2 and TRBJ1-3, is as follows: GAGVSQSPSNKVTEKGKDVELRCDPISGHTALYWYRQSLGQGLEFLIYFQGNSAPDKSGLPSDRFSAERTGGSVSTLTIQRTQQEDSAVYLCASSPIGSRSTIYFGEGSWLTVV.

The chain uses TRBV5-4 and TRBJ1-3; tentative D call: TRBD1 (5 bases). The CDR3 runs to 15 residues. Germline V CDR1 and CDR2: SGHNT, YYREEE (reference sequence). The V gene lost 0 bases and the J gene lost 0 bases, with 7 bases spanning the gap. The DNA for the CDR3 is TGTGCCAGCAGCTTGGACAGGAGCTCTGGAAACACCATATATTTT. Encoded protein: CASSLDRSSGNTIYF.

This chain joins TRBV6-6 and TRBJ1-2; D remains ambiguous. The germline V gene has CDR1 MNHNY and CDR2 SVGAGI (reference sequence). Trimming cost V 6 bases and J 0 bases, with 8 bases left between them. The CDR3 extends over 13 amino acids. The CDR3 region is CASSPGSNYGYTF. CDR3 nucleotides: TGTGCCAGCAGCCCCGGATCTAACTATGGCTACACCTTC.

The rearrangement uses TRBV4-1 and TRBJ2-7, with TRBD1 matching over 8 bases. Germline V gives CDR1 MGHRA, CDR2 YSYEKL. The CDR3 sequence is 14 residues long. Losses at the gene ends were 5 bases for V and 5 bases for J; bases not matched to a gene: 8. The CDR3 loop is CASSSRTGSDEQYF. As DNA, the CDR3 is TGCGCCAGCAGCTCCCGGACAGGGTCCGACGAGCAGTACTTC.

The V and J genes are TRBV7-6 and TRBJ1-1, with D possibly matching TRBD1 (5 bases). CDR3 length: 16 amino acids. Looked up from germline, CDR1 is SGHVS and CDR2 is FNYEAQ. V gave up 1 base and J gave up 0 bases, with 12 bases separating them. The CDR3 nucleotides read TGTGCCAGCAGCTTAGGGGGGGTCCCAATGAACACTGAAGCTTTCTTT. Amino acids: CASSLGGVPMNTEAFF. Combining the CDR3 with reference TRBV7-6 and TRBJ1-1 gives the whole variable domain GAGVSQSPRYKVTKRGQDVALRCDPISGHVSLYWYRQALGQGPEFLTYFNYEAQQDKSGLPNDRFSAERPEGSISTLTIQRTEQRDSAMYRCASSLGGVPMNTEAFFGQGTRLTVV.

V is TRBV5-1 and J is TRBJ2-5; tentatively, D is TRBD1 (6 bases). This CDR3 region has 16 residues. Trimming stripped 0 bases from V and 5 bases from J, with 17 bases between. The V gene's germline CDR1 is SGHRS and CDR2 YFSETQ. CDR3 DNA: TGCGCCAGCAGCTTGGAGTTCCAGGGGTCGAGTGAGACCCAGTACTTC. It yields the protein CASSLEFQGSSETQYF.